These T cell receptor beta chains were read from a single sample in a study of blood T cell repertoires in COVID-19. The data were produced by immunoSEQ multiplex PCR, yet TCRdb's version contains in-frame clones alone and is incomplete. The data contain approximately 75,000 clones, over 65% of them singletons. The sample was peripheral blood. These receptors were collected from a human donor with acute or convalescent COVID-19. The donor label of this sample is uncertain. The conserved cysteine and the conserved F or W are not part of the CDR3 here.

>TRBJ1-2|TRBV5-4|10
ASSETLYGYT
>TRBJ1-6|TRBV7-9|12
ASSTGTDNSPLH
>TRBJ2-1|TRBV19|9
ASSTTGGRF
>TRBJ2-7|TRBV5-1|11
ASRKGGDYEQY
>TRBJ2-1|TRBV7-9|11
ASSPWEGGAVF
>TRBJ2-2|TRBV11-3|12
ASSHYSDTGELF
>TRBJ2-7|TRBV13|11
ASSQTGGSEQY
>TRBJ2-7|TRBV30|12
AWTKGAINHEQY
>TRBJ2-3|TRBV10-2|10
ASYDSTDTQY
>TRBJ1-1|TRBV14|11
ASSQDRVTEAF
>TRBJ2-1|TRBV5-8|10
ASSLLGREQF
>TRBJ2-5|TRBV6-5|12
ASTLPDKQETQY
>TRBJ2-1|TRBV24-1|12
ATSANNAYNEQF
>TRBJ2-3|TRBV6-5|13
ASSSGGAETDTQY
>TRBJ2-1|TRBV7-3|11
ASSLVRYSEQF
>TRBJ1-4|TRBV19|11
ASSISVREKLF
>TRBJ2-7|TRBV5-6|12
ASSSGLVSYEQY